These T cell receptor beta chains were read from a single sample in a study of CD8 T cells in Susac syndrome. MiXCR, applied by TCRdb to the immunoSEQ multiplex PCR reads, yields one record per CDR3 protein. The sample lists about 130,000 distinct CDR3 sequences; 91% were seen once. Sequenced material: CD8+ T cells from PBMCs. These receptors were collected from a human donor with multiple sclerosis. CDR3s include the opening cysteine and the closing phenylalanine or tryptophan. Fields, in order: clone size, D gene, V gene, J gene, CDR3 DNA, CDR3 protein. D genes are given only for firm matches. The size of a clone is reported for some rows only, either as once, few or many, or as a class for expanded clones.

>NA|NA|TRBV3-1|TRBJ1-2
TGTGCCAGCAGCCAAGTTCTTGTTCTGTCCCGAGGCTATGGCTACACCTTC
CASSQVLVLSRGYGYTF
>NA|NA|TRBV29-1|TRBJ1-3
TGCAGCGTTCTAGGCGTGACTCTGGATGGAAACACCATATATTTT
CSVLGVTLDGNTIYF
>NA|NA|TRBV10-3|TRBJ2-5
TGTGCCATGCGGGACGGGGATTTTGAGACCCAGTACTTC
CAMRDGDFETQYF
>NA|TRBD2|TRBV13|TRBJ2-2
TGTGCCAGCAGCTCGGGACTAGCGGAGAACACCGGGGAGCTGTTTTTT
CASSSGLAENTGELFF
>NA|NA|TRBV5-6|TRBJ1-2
TGTGCCAGCAGCTTGGAGGCAGGGAACTATGGCTACACCTTC
CASSLEAGNYGYTF
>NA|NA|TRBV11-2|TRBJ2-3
TGTGCCAGCAGCTTAATGGCCCCGGTACGACAGAATTGGGATACGCAGTATTTT
CASSLMAPVRQNWDTQYF
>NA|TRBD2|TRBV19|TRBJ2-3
TGTGCCAGTAGTATGCTCGGACTAGAATCAGATACGCAGTATTTT
CASSMLGLESDTQYF
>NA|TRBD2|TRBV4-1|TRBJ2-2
TGCGCCAGCAGCCATTTAGCGGGAGGGATCGGCGGGGAGCTGTTTTTT
CASSHLAGGIGGELFF
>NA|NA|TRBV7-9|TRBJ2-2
TGTGCCAGCAGCTTATTCGGACATGGTACCGGGGAGCTGTTTTTT
CASSLFGHGTGELFF
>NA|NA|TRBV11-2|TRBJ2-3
TGTGCCAGCAGCCCCTCGGACCACACAGATACGCAGTATTTT
CASSPSDHTDTQYF
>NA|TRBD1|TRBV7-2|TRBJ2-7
TGTGCCAGCAGCTTAGGGACAGGGATGTCCTACGAGCAGTACTTC
CASSLGTGMSYEQYF
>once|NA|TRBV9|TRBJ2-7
TGTGCCAGCAGCGTAGAGTCGTTAGGGGCCTACGAGCAGTACTTC
CASSVESLGAYEQYF
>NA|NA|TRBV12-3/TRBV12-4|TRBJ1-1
TGTGCCAGCAGCCCAGGAGGTACGGGGGCTTTCTTT
CASSPGGTGAFF
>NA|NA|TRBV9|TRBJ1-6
TGTGCCAGCAGCGTAGATCGGACATACTCCTATAATTCACCCCTCCACTTT
CASSVDRTYSYNSPLHF
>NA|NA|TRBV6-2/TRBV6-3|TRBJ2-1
TGTGCCAGCAGTCCCCACTGGGATGAGCAGTTCTTC
CASSPHWDEQFF
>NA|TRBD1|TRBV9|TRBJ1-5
TGTGCCAGCAGCGCCTCCGGGACAGTTCAGCCCCAGCATTTT
CASSASGTVQPQHF
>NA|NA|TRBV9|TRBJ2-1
TGTGCCAGCAGCGTCCACGGGGGTATGGTGTACAATGAGCAGTTCTTC
CASSVHGGMVYNEQFF
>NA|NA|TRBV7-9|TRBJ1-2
TGTGCCAGCAGCTTAGTCAGGACTTGGAATGGCTACACCTTC
CASSLVRTWNGYTF
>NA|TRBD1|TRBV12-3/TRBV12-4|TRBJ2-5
TGTGCCAGCAGTTCCTCCGGGACAGGCCAAGAGACCCAGTACTTC
CASSSSGTGQETQYF
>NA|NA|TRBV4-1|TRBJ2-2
TGCGCCAGCAGCCGAGACGGGACTCGCGGGGAGCTGTTTTTT
CASSRDGTRGELFF
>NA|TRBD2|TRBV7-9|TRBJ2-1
TGTGCCAGCAGCGACTCGACTAGCGAACCCTACAATGAGCAGTTCTTC
CASSDSTSEPYNEQFF
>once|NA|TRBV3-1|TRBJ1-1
TGTGCCAGCAGCCAAGACTCAACTAGGATGGGTGAAGCTTTCTTT
CASSQDSTRMGEAFF
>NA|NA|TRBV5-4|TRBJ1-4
TGTGCCAGCAGCTTTCAAGGGGAAAAACTGTTTTTT
CASSFQGEKLFF
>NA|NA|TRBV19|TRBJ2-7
TGTGCCAGTAGTATAGTGCCCACCTACGAGCAGTACTTC
CASSIVPTYEQYF
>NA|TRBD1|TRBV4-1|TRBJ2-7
TGCGCCAGCAGCAAGCGACCGGGACAGGGGGCAGTTGAGAACTACGAGCAGTACTTC
CASSKRPGQGAVENYEQYF
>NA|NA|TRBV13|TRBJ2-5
TGTGCCAGCAGCTCAGGAAGGTCAGAGACCCAGTACTTC
CASSSGRSETQYF
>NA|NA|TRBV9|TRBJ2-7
TGTGCCAGCAGCGTAGGGCTCTCCTACGAGCAGTACTTC
CASSVGLSYEQYF
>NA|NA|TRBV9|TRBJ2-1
TGTGCCAGCAGCGTAGGAGGGACAGATAGCGGGGATGAGCAGTTCTTC
CASSVGGTDSGDEQFF
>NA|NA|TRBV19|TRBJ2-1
TGTGCCAGTAGTACGACGACAGCTTACAATGAGCAGTTCTTC
CASSTTTAYNEQFF